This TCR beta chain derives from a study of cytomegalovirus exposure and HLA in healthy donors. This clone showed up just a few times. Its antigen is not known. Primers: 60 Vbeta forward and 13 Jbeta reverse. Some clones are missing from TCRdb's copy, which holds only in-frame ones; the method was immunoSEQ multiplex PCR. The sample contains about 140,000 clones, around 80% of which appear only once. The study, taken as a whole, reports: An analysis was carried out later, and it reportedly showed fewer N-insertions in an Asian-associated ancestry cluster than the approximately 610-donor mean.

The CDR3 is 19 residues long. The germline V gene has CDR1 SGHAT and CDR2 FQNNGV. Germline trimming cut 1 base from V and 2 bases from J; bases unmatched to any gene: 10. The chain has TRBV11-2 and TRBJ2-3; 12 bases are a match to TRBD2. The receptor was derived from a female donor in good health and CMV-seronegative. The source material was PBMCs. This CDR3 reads CASSLGTWTSGMDTDTQYF. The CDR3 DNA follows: TGTGCCAGCAGCTTAGGCACTTGGACTAGCGGGATGGACACAGATACGCAGTATTTT.